The TCR beta chain under discussion was sequenced for a study of cytotoxic CD8 clonotypes in ibrutinib-treated CLL. For the study at large: The group held about 11 relapsed/refractory and under 16 treatment-naive patients, with 17 IGHV unmutated.

Profiled with immunoSEQ multiplex PCR; TCRdb holds only in-frame clones, not every one. Here the sample spans around 20,000 clones, around 75% being singletons. After removal of 6 bases from V and 1 base from J, the junction contained 6 bases not matched to a gene. Germline V gene data show CDR1 as LNHDA and CDR2 as SQIVND (reference sequence). This CDR3 is 15 amino acids long. This clone has a handful of counts. V and J are TRBV19 and TRBJ1-5; 7 nucleotides align to TRBD1. The sequenced sample was PBMCs, obtained after 24 months of ibrutinib treatment. The clonotype originates from a human donor with chronic lymphocytic leukemia. The CDR3 here is CASRVDRFSNQPQHF. In nucleotides, the CDR3 is TGTGCCAGTAGGGTGGACAGGTTCAGCAATCAGCCCCAGCATTTT.